The 32 T cell receptor beta chains in this list originate from one sample, sequenced in a study of circulating and synovial CD4+ cells in juvenile arthritis. Here immunoSEQ multiplex PCR was the method, and the copy in TCRdb shows in-frame clones only, minus some. The top ten hold less than 0.9% of the sample, which has around 15,000 clones, around 91% seen once. The sequencing sample was made of CD4+ T cells from blood. Receptor source: a human donor with juvenile idiopathic arthritis.

This rearrangement joins TRBV11-2 to TRBJ1-1; a possible D gene is TRBD1 (5 bases). CDR1 is SGHAT and CDR2 is FQNNGV in the germline V gene. The CDR3 is made up of 14 amino acids. V lost 1 base and J lost 2, with 8 bases in between. CDR3 region: CASSLGQINTEAFF. Written as DNA, the CDR3 is TGTGCCAGCAGCTTAGGACAGATCAACACTGAAGCTTTCTTT.

As DNA, the CDR3 is TGTGCCAGCAGTTACAGGGAGAACTATGGCTACACCTTC. Encoded protein: CASSYRENYGYTF. This chain connects TRBV27 to TRBJ1-2; maybe TRBD1 (6 bases). Trimming took 4 bases from V and 2 from J, leaving 8 bases between them. The CDR3 sequence is 13 residues long. CDR1 and CDR2 from the germline V gene are MNHEY and SMNVEV (reference sequence).

The chain combines TRBV10-3 with TRBJ2-3; the match to TRBD2 covers 10 bases. The CDR3 covers 16 residues. From germline, CDR1 is ENHRY and CDR2 SYGVKD. The V gene end was trimmed by 10 bases and the J gene end by 4 bases; junction bases not matched to a gene: 14. In nucleotides, the CDR3 is TGTGCCAGCGCTCCTAGCGGGAGAACTATCGCAGATACGCAGTATTTT. Its translation is CASAPSGRTIADTQYF.

This clone was detected only a few times. The chain combines TRBV10-3 with TRBJ2-1, with 9 bases matching TRBD1. Germline CDR1 reads ENHRY; CDR2 reads SYGVKD. CDR3 length: 15 residues. The V and J ends lost 3 bases and 7 bases, in that order; junction bases with no gene match: 7. CDR3 sequence reads: CAISDSGTGRNEQFF. CDR3 coding DNA: TGTGCCATCAGTGACTCCGGGACAGGGCGGAATGAGCAGTTCTTC.

The chain links TRBV27 to TRBJ2-1; D is possibly TRBD2 (6 bases). Trimming stripped 3 bases from V and 6 bases from J, with 9 bases between. From germline, CDR1 is MNHEY and CDR2 SMNVEV (reference sequence). The CDR3 has 13 amino acids. CDR3 DNA sequence: TGTGCCAGCAGTTTTACGCGGGGCAATGAGCAGTTCTTC. Translated: CASSFTRGNEQFF.

V usage is TRBV18 and J usage is TRBJ1-5; 7 bases align to TRBD1. The CDR3 totals 13 residues. CDR1 is KGHSH, CDR2 LQKENI, per germline. J lost 5 bases, V lost 5 bases, and 3 bases had no gene match. The CDR3 nucleotides read TGTGCCAGCTCAGCGGACAGGTATCAGCCCCAGCATTTT. It codes for CASSADRYQPQHF.

This chain uses TRBV7-3 with TRBJ2-7; 7 bases fit TRBD2. V trimming: 2 bases; J trimming: 6 bases; junction bases outside the gene matches: 1. The CDR3 is 12 amino acids. The germline V gene has CDR1 SGHTA and CDR2 FQGTGA. The CDR3 loop reads CASSLGGGEQYF. The CDR3 region has the DNA TGTGCCAGCAGCTTAGGCGGGGGCGAGCAGTACTTC.

The chain has TRBV5-6 and TRBJ2-1; 8 bases align to TRBD2. This CDR3 contains 17 residues. The germline V gene has CDR1 SGHDT and CDR2 YYEEEE. Trimming at V came to 4 bases and at J to 7 bases, leaving 16 bases not matched to a gene. The CDR3 loop is CASSRSPLAGGRNEQFF. The CDR3 DNA follows: TGTGCCAGCAGCCGTTCTCCACTGGCGGGCGGGAGGAATGAGCAGTTCTTC.

The chain couples TRBV5-4 to TRBJ2-7; 9 positions agree with TRBD2. The CDR3 is 14 residues long. The J segment lost 2 bases and the V segment lost 4 bases, leaving 4 bases of the junction unmatched. Germline CDR1 SGHNT, CDR2 YYREEE (reference sequence). CDR3 DNA: TGTGCCAGCAGCGCGGGGGGGCCAGCCTACGAGCAGTACTTC. Residues: CASSAGGPAYEQYF.

This clone was detected a few times. This sequence joins TRBV6-4 and TRBJ2-3, with TRBD2 matching 11 bases. Germline CDR1 MRHNA, CDR2 SNTAGT. The V and J ends lost 0 bases and 0 bases, in that order; junction bases with no gene match: 5. This CDR3 region has 18 residues. CDR3 in amino acids: CASSDSPRTSGSTDTQYF. CDR3 sequence (DNA): TGTGCCAGCAGTGACTCCCCGCGGACTAGCGGGAGCACAGATACGCAGTATTTT.

The chain uses TRBV5-8 and TRBJ1-5; weak D call: TRBD1 (5 bases). V shed 0 bases and J shed 3 bases, with 10 bases lying between them. Per the germline V gene, CDR1 is SGHTS and CDR2 is YDEGEE. The CDR3 is made up of 15 amino acids. The DNA for the CDR3 is TGTGCCAGCAGCTTGGGCGACAGCCCCAATCAGCCCCAGCATTTT. This gives the protein CASSLGDSPNQPQHF.

This clone was detected a few times. The chain links TRBV2 to TRBJ2-5; 15 positions match TRBD2. The CDR3 is made up of 15 amino acids. Germline V CDR1 and CDR2: SNHLY, FYNNEI. V trimming: 4 bases; J trimming: 4 bases; junction bases outside the gene matches: 1. The CDR3 nucleotides are TGTGCCAGCAGTGGGGGACTAGCGGGAGGAGAGACCCAGTACTTC. It encodes CASSGGLAGGETQYF.

V is TRBV10-3 and J is TRBJ2-1, with D perhaps TRBD1 (7 bases). Germline CDR1 is ENHRY and CDR2 is SYGVKD. This CDR3 is 12 amino acids long. Between the trimmed V and J ends, which lost 6 bases and 9 bases, there was a span of 12 bases. The CDR3 coding sequence is TGTGCCATCAGGACCCAGGGGGGTGAGCAGTTCTTC. Translated, it gives CAIRTQGGEQFF.

CDR3: CASSTGTANTGELFF. CDR3 nucleotides: TGTGCCAGCTCAACCGGGACAGCGAACACCGGGGAGCTGTTTTTT. The chain joins TRBV18 to TRBJ2-2; 7 nucleotides align to TRBD1. With 5 bases clipped from V and 0 bases from J, the junction kept 3 bases outside the gene matches. Per germline, CDR1 KGHSH and CDR2 LQKENI. The CDR3 has 15 residues. Full variable domain (missing parts from reference TRBV18 and TRBJ2-2): NAGVMQNPRHLVRRRGQEARLRCSPMKGHSHVYWYRQLPEEGLKFMVYLQKENIIDESGMPKERFSAEFPKEGPSILRIQQVVRGDSAAYFCASSTGTANTGELFFGEGSRLTVL.

This sequence joins TRBV21-1 and TRBJ2-7; the D segment call TRBD1 is taken from the table without a DNA check. TRBV21-1 is flagged as a pseudogene. This CDR3 spans 16 amino acids. This chain's CDR3 is CASSKGDRTCTYEQYF. CDR3 nucleotides: TGTGCCAGCAGCAAAGGAGACCGGACATGCACCTACGAGCAGTACTTC.

This chain uses TRBV18 with TRBJ2-3; 9 nucleotides line up with TRBD2. The CDR3 has 14 amino acids. The J segment lost 2 bases and the V segment lost 4 bases, leaving 1 base of the junction unmatched. Germline V lookup: CDR1 KGHSH, CDR2 LQKENI. As DNA, the CDR3 is TGTGCCAGCTCACTAGCGGGAGTCACAGATACGCAGTATTTT. Encoded protein: CASSLAGVTDTQYF.

This clone was seen only once. V and J are TRBV19 and TRBJ2-1, with 12 bases fitting TRBD2. The CDR3 contains 15 residues. V gave up 4 bases and J gave up 9 bases; unmatched junction bases: 7. In germline, CDR1 is LNHDA, CDR2 SQIVND (reference sequence). CDR3 amino acids: CASSKASGRAVEQFF. In DNA, the CDR3 is TGTGCCAGTAGTAAAGCTAGCGGGAGGGCCGTTGAGCAGTTCTTC.

Only a few counts were recorded for this clone. The rearrangement joins TRBV7-8 to TRBJ1-2, with 9 bases lining up with TRBD1. Germline-derived CDR1 and CDR2 are SGHVS and FQNEAQ. With 5 bases clipped from V and 4 bases from J, the junction kept 8 bases outside the gene matches. There are 15 residues in the CDR3. CDR3: CASSAKGQGSYGYTF. In DNA, the CDR3 is TGTGCCAGCAGCGCGAAGGGACAGGGAAGCTATGGCTACACCTTC.

The chain couples TRBV7-9 to TRBJ2-3; D may be TRBD1 (5 bases). Per germline, CDR1 SEHNR and CDR2 FQNEAQ (reference sequence). The ends were cut back, 4 bases at V and 1 base at J, with 15 bases in the middle. The CDR3 consists of 16 residues. This chain's CDR3 is CASSSLVGLRTDTQYF. CDR3 coding DNA: TGTGCCAGCAGCTCCCTGGTGGGGCTACGCACAGATACGCAGTATTTT.

This clone was seen more than once but under ten times. The genes are TRBV19 and TRBJ1-2, with a weak D call TRBD1 (5 bases). Trimming stripped 3 bases from V and 8 bases from J, with 13 bases between. This CDR3 comprises 13 residues. Germline values: CDR1 LNHDA, CDR2 SQIVND (reference sequence). CDR3: CASSMAGESGYTF. In DNA, the CDR3 is TGTGCCAGTAGTATGGCGGGGGAATCCGGCTACACCTTC.

This chain connects TRBV15 to TRBJ2-1; weak D call: TRBD2 (6 bases). Looked up from germline, CDR1 is LNHNV and CDR2 is YYDKDF (reference sequence). The CDR3 is 17 residues long. V lost 0 bases and J lost 2, with 14 bases in between. Written as DNA, the CDR3 is TGTGCCACCAGCAGAGAAGGGCTAGCGAGACCCTACAATGAGCAGTTCTTC. Its translation is CATSREGLARPYNEQFF.

This clone was counted only a few times. The chain employs TRBV6-5 and TRBJ1-2; 8 nucleotides align to TRBD1. The CDR3 has 15 residues. Germline trimming cut 2 bases from V and 8 bases from J; bases unmatched to any gene: 10. Germline assignment: CDR1 MNHEY and CDR2 SVGAGI. The CDR3 reads CASSYRTGRTGGYTF. Here the CDR3 DNA reads TGTGCCAGCAGTTACCGGACAGGGCGCACTGGCGGCTACACCTTC.

The chain recombines TRBV14 with TRBJ2-4; D may be TRBD2 (5 bases). The CDR3 loop spans 14 amino acids. Trimming removed 1 base from V and 8 bases from J, with 12 bases in between. Germline loops: CDR1 SGHDN, CDR2 FVKESK. As DNA, the CDR3 is TGTGCCAGCAGCCAAGGACGGGGTAGTGACATTCAGTACTTC. As protein: CASSQGRGSDIQYF.

The chain uses TRBV5-1 and TRBJ2-7; TRBD2 agrees at 12 bases. CDR1 is SGHRS and CDR2 is YFSETQ in the germline V gene. V shed 6 bases, J shed 4 bases, and the junction held 14 bases outside the gene matches. The CDR3 extends over 17 amino acids. Written as DNA, the CDR3 is TGCGCCAGCACTCTGACTGCTAGCGGGAGGGGGGTGTACGAGCAGTACTTC. Protein sequence: CASTLTASGRGVYEQYF.

The chain couples TRBV28 to TRBJ2-7; 7 nucleotides line up with TRBD2. Germline V gene data show CDR1 as MDHEN and CDR2 as SYDVKM. V lost 6 bases and J lost 0; bases outside the gene matches: 8. The CDR3 has 15 residues. CDR3 sequence (DNA): TGTGCCAGCAGACTAGCGTCCGAGAGCTCCTACGAGCAGTACTTC. This encodes CASRLASESSYEQYF. Full variable domain (outside the CDR3, taken from reference TRBV28 and TRBJ2-7): DVKVTQSSRYLVKRTGEKVFLECVQDMDHENMFWYRQDPGLGLRLIYFSYDVKMKEKGDIPEGYSVSREKKERFSLILESASTNQTSMYLCASRLASESSYEQYFGPGTRLTVT.

The genes are TRBV5-4 and TRBJ1-4; 8 nucleotides line up with TRBD1. The CDR3 contains 15 residues. V shed 4 bases, J shed 0 bases, and the junction held 2 bases outside the gene matches. In germline, CDR1 is SGHNT, CDR2 YYREEE (reference sequence). CDR3 sequence reads: CASSPQGATNEKLFF. CDR3 coding DNA: TGTGCCAGCAGCCCACAGGGGGCAACTAATGAAAAACTGTTTTTT.

This chain links TRBV15 with TRBJ2-2; 8 nucleotides line up with TRBD1. The trim removed 0 bases at V and 7 bases at J, leaving 4 bases unmatched. This CDR3 spans 15 amino acids. The germline V gene has CDR1 LNHNV and CDR2 YYDKDF (reference sequence). This CDR3 is CATSREFGTGGELFF. CDR3 in DNA: TGTGCCACCAGCAGAGAGTTTGGGACAGGCGGGGAGCTGTTTTTT.

The chain recombines TRBV9 with TRBJ2-1; 9 bases agree with TRBD2. The CDR3 has 15 residues. The junction had 6 bases not matched to a gene; V was cut back by 4 bases and J by 4 bases. Germline V CDR1 and CDR2: SGDLS, YYNGEE. The DNA for the CDR3 is TGTGCCAGCAGCAAGACTAGCGGTCTATACAATGAGCAGTTCTTC. Protein product: CASSKTSGLYNEQFF.

The chain couples TRBV4-2 to TRBJ2-3; D may be TRBD2 (6 bases). The CDR3 has 16 residues. In germline, CDR1 is LGHNA, CDR2 YNFKEQ. V lost 5 bases and J 0 bases, leaving 15 bases between the germline ends. CDR3 sequence (DNA): TGTGCCAGCAGCAATGTAGGGGACTCTAGCACAGATACGCAGTATTTT. It encodes CASSNVGDSSTDTQYF.

The CDR3 bases are TGCGCCAGCAGTCAACTGGACCCAGGGCGGCGGGGGGGCACAGATACGCAGTATTTT. Its translation: CASSQLDPGRRGGTDTQYF. The chain has TRBV23-1 and TRBJ2-3; 8 bases line up with TRBD2. TRBV23-1 is sorted into the ORF group, with uncertain function. The CDR3 runs to 19 residues. V was clipped by 2 bases and J by 1 base; unmatched bases: 14.

The V call is TRBV6-1, the J call TRBJ2-1, with 10 nucleotides matching TRBD2. Losses at the gene ends were 7 bases for V and 4 bases for J; bases not matched to a gene: 7. The length of the CDR3 is 15 residues. Germline CDR1 is MNHNS and CDR2 is SASEGT. Written as DNA, the CDR3 is TGTGCCAGCACCAGGACTAGCGGAGAATACAATGAGCAGTTCTTC. Amino acids: CASTRTSGEYNEQFF.

This clone was seen only once. This sequence joins TRBV13 and TRBJ2-2; 14 bases are a match to TRBD2. The CDR3 is 19 residues long. CDR1 and CDR2 (germline): PRHDT, FYEKMQ (reference sequence). With 5 bases clipped from V and 4 bases from J, the junction kept 12 bases outside the gene matches. In nucleotides, the CDR3 is TGTGCCAGCAGCACCCCCGGGACTAGCGGGAGATTGGGCACCGGGGAGCTGTTTTTT. This codes for CASSTPGTSGRLGTGELFF. The variable domain in full, with the rest retrieved from reference TRBV13 and TRBJ2-2, is AAGVIQSPRHLIKEKRETATLKCYPIPRHDTVYWYQQGPGQDPQFLISFYEKMQSDKGSIPDRFSAQQFSDYHSELNMSSLELGDSALYFCASSTPGTSGRLGTGELFFGEGSRLTVL.